Below, 23 T cell receptor beta chains from the same sample are listed, as sequenced in a study of blood T cell repertoires in COVID-19. The data were produced by immunoSEQ multiplex PCR, yet TCRdb's version contains in-frame clones alone and is incomplete. The data contain about 260,000 clones, 86% of them seen just once; the ten biggest clones take up approximately 2.1%. The sample comprised PBMCs or T cells enriched from blood (not recorded which). Every receptor here comes from a woman aged 50 to 60 who had recovered from COVID-19.

The chain links TRBV7-9 to TRBJ1-2; D unresolved. CDR3 length: 12 residues. Trimming cost V 5 bases and J 4 bases, with 8 bases left between them. CDR1 and CDR2 (germline): SEHNR, FQNEAQ (reference sequence). The CDR3 sequence: CASSRIAYGYTF. DNA for the CDR3: TGTGCCAGCAGCCGCATAGCCTATGGCTACACCTTC. The variable domain in full, with the rest retrieved from reference TRBV7-9 and TRBJ1-2, is DTGVSQNPRHKITKRGQNVTFRCDPISEHNRLYWYRQTLGQGPEFLTYFQNEAQLEKSRLLSDRFSAERPKGSFSTLEIQRTEQGDSAMYLCASSRIAYGYTFGSGTRLTVV.

The chain combines TRBV30 with TRBJ2-6; D not resolved. This CDR3 is built from 13 residues. Per the germline V gene, CDR1 is GTSNPN and CDR2 is SVGIG (reference sequence). V was clipped by 4 bases and J by 0 bases, with 4 bases between them. The CDR3 spells CAWTSSGANVLTF. The CDR3 nucleotides read TGTGCCTGGACGAGCTCTGGGGCCAACGTCCTGACTTTC.

The chain couples TRBV2 to TRBJ2-1, with D tentatively TRBD2 (7 bases). This CDR3 region has 14 residues. V gave up 5 bases and J gave up 6 bases, with 14 bases separating them. The V gene's germline CDR1 is SNHLY and CDR2 FYNNEI. CDR3 sequence: CASSSLGGLNEQFF. Here the CDR3 DNA reads TGTGCCAGCAGTTCCCTCGGGGGGCTCAATGAGCAGTTCTTC.

The rearrangement uses TRBV12-3 or TRBV12-4 and TRBJ1-1, with TRBD1 matching 9 bases. There are 13 residues in the CDR3. With V trimmed by 7 bases and J by 6 bases, 6 bases remained unmatched. The CDR3 region has the DNA TGTGCCAGCAAACCCACAGGGGGCCCTGAAGCTTTCTTT. Translated: CASKPTGGPEAFF.

CDR3 DNA: TGTGCCAGCAGTTTATCGGGACTAGCGGGAGGCCTCTCCTACAATGAGCAGTTCTTC. It translates to CASSLSGLAGGLSYNEQFF. This chain links TRBV27 with TRBJ2-1, with 15 bases that match TRBD2. Germline V gene lookup returns CDR1 MNHEY and CDR2 SMNVEV (reference sequence). The CDR3 runs 19 residues. V dropped 0 bases and J dropped 0; count of bases not matched to a gene: 3.

The CDR3 is CASSESPSGKQYF. The DNA of the CDR3 is TGTGCCAGCAGTGAATCTCCTAGCGGTAAGCAGTACTTC. The chain combines TRBV6-1 with TRBJ2-7, with 7 nucleotides matching TRBD2. The CDR3 consists of 13 residues. Trimming at V came to 2 bases and at J to 8 bases, leaving 6 bases not matched to a gene. Germline V CDR1 and CDR2: MNHNS, SASEGT.

This chain connects TRBV5-6 to TRBJ2-7; D unclear. This CDR3 is built from 16 residues. Trimming took 2 bases from V and 6 from J, leaving 21 bases between them. Germline V gene lookup returns CDR1 SGHDT and CDR2 YYEEEE. The DNA of the CDR3 is TGTGCCAGCAGCTTATATTCTACAGCCCGACACGGCGAGCAGTACTTC. It codes for CASSLYSTARHGEQYF.

The chain couples TRBV25-1 to TRBJ2-4; a weak D match, TRBD1 (5 bases). The CDR3 is 16 amino acids. The V end was cut by 4 bases, the J end by 1 base, with 14 bases between. Germline CDR1 is MGHDK and CDR2 is SYGVNS. Here the CDR3 reads CASSVQGMGAKNIQYF. DNA for the CDR3: TGTGCCAGCAGTGTGCAGGGAATGGGGGCCAAAAACATTCAGTACTTC. Drawing the rest from reference TRBV25-1 and TRBJ2-4, the complete variable domain is EADIYQTPRYLVIGTGKKITLECSQTMGHDKMYWYQQDPGMELHLIHYSYGVNSTEKGDLSSESTVSRIRTEHFPLTLESARPSHTSQYLCASSVQGMGAKNIQYFGAGTRLSVL.

This clone appeared once. This sequence joins TRBV9 and TRBJ1-1; 8 positions agree with TRBD1. Germline V gene data show CDR1 as SGDLS and CDR2 as YYNGEE. The CDR3 covers 14 residues. Trimming removed 3 bases from V and 4 bases from J; junction bases left unmatched: 5. CDR3 sequence: CASSAQQGVTEAFF. The CDR3 DNA reads TGTGCCAGCAGCGCCCAACAGGGGGTCACTGAAGCTTTCTTT.

V and J are TRBV7-6 and TRBJ1-2; 8 bases map to TRBD1. Germline values: CDR1 SGHVS, CDR2 FNYEAQ. The V segment lost 5 bases and the J segment 2 bases; nucleotides outside the gene matches: 7. The CDR3 is 15 residues long. The chain's CDR3 is CASSPLGQGNYGYTF. In nucleotides, the CDR3 is TGTGCCAGCAGCCCACTCGGACAGGGAAACTATGGCTACACCTTC.

This clone came up a few times. The chain employs TRBV4-1 and TRBJ1-3, with D perhaps TRBD1 (5 bases). CDR3 length: 15 residues. CDR1 is MGHRA and CDR2 is YSYEKL in the germline V gene. The V and J ends lost 0 bases and 2 bases respectively, with 8 bases between them. CDR3 DNA: TGCGCCAGCAGCCAAGATCGGGGGGCTGGAAACACCATATATTTT. Amino acids: CASSQDRGAGNTIYF.

The chain's CDR3 is CATSDPKGTSGGSSYNEQFF. The CDR3 DNA is TGTGCCACCAGTGATCCCAAAGGGACTAGCGGGGGCAGCTCCTACAATGAGCAGTTCTTC. The chain carries TRBV24-1 and TRBJ2-1; 14 bases match TRBD2. V lost 3 bases to trimming and J lost 0 bases; unmatched junction nucleotides: 9. The germline V gene encodes CDR1 KGHDR and CDR2 SFDVKD. The CDR3 has 20 amino acids.

This clone has ten or more counts. J is TRBJ1-3 and V is TRBV3-1 (or the pseudogene TRBV3-2); 7 bases agree with TRBD1. The CDR3 spans 14 residues. The germline V gene encodes CDR1 LGHDT and CDR2 YNNKEL (reference sequence). The trim removed 4 bases at V and 2 bases at J, leaving 2 bases unmatched. The CDR3 region is CASSLGQAGNTIYF. The CDR3 coding sequence is TGTGCCAGCAGCCTCGGACAGGCTGGAAACACCATATATTTT.

The chain links TRBV19 to TRBJ2-2, with a possible D match to TRBD1 (5 bases). CDR3 size: 14 residues. Trimming left V 1 base short and J 10 bases short, with 13 bases between. The germline CDR1 and CDR2 sequences are LNHDA and SQIVND (reference sequence). The chain's CDR3 is CASSIVQAAEELFF. The CDR3 DNA reads TGTGCCAGTAGTATAGTACAGGCCGCCGAGGAGCTGTTTTTT. The variable domain in full, with the rest retrieved from reference TRBV19 and TRBJ2-2, is DGGITQSPKYLFRKEGQNVTLSCEQNLNHDAMYWYRQDPGQGLRLIYYSQIVNDFQKGDIAEGYSVSREKKESFPLTVTSAQKNPTAFYLCASSIVQAAEELFFGEGSRLTVL.

The chain combines TRBV11-2 with TRBJ2-7, with D tentatively TRBD2 (6 bases). The V and J ends lost 3 bases and 2 bases respectively, with 11 bases between them. The CDR3 length is 14 residues. CDR1 and CDR2 from the germline V gene are SGHAT and FQNNGV. Here the CDR3 DNA reads TGTGCCAGCAGCTTGTCGGCGGGAACCTACGAGCAGTACTTC. Amino acids: CASSLSAGTYEQYF.

V gene TRBV6-5 combines with J gene TRBJ2-3; D might be TRBD2 (6 bases). The germline V and J ends were trimmed by 6 bases and 0 bases, with 13 bases remaining between them. This CDR3 spans 15 amino acids. Germline V lookup: CDR1 MNHEY, CDR2 SVGAGI. The CDR3 DNA reads TGTGCCAGCAGCTACCAGCGGGCGAGCACAGATACGCAGTATTTT. Translating gives CASSYQRASTDTQYF.

The V and J genes are TRBV13 and TRBJ2-7, with 7 nucleotides matching TRBD2. CDR3 length: 14 residues. V lost 4 bases and J lost 3; bases outside the gene matches: 6. Germline V gene data show CDR1 as PRHDT and CDR2 as FYEKMQ (reference sequence). The CDR3: CASSSWGGSYEQYF. In DNA form, the CDR3 reads TGTGCCAGCAGCTCGTGGGGCGGGAGCTACGAGCAGTACTTC.

V and J are TRBV29-1 and TRBJ1-1; no clear D gene. The CDR3 has 14 residues. CDR1 is SQVTM and CDR2 is ANQGSEA in the germline V gene. V lost 1 base and J lost 0, with 9 bases in between. In DNA form, the CDR3 reads TGCAGCGTTGAAGGGAGGCAGCTGAACACTGAAGCTTTCTTT. Protein sequence: CSVEGRQLNTEAFF.

V and J are TRBV9 and TRBJ1-5, with TRBD1 as a possible D gene (6 bases). The CDR3 is 14 residues long. Trimming removed 3 bases at V and 3 bases at J, with 10 bases between. Germline loops: CDR1 SGDLS, CDR2 YYNGEE. The CDR3 DNA reads as TGTGCCAGCAGCGAAGGACAGATCAATCAGCCCCAGCATTTT. As protein: CASSEGQINQPQHF.

The rearrangement links TRBV7-8 to TRBJ2-1; D is undetermined. This CDR3 has 14 amino acids. Germline CDR1 reads SGHVS; CDR2 reads FQNEAQ. V lost 1 base and J lost 2, with 6 bases in between. The chain's CDR3 is CASSLGLAYNEQFF. The CDR3 DNA is TGTGCCAGCAGCTTAGGACTGGCCTACAATGAGCAGTTCTTC.

This clone was recorded only once. This chain joins TRBV27 and TRBJ1-5; D unresolved. There are 16 residues in the CDR3. The V gene's germline CDR1 is MNHEY and CDR2 SMNVEV (reference sequence). The V and J ends lost 4 bases and 0 bases respectively, with 13 bases between them. The CDR3 DNA follows: TGTGCCAGCAGTTCACGGGTGGCCCATAGCAATCAGCCCCAGCATTTT. Protein product: CASSSRVAHSNQPQHF.

V gene TRBV7-2 combines with J gene TRBJ2-1; the match to TRBD2 covers 8 bases. The CDR3 extends over 15 amino acids. V shed 5 bases and J 0 bases; nucleotides not matched to a gene: 3. Germline CDR1 and CDR2: SGHTA and FQGNSA. The CDR3 sequence is CASSGAGVSYNEQFF. Written as DNA, the CDR3 is TGTGCCAGCAGCGGAGCGGGGGTCTCCTACAATGAGCAGTTCTTC.

The chain couples TRBV7-9 to TRBJ1-2, with a possible D match to TRBD1 (6 bases). Trimming removed 4 bases at V and 1 base at J, with 22 bases between. Germline CDR1 is SEHNR and CDR2 is FQNEAQ (reference sequence). The CDR3 covers 18 residues. The CDR3 is CASSSHGGGADINYGYTF. The DNA of the CDR3 is TGTGCCAGCAGCTCCCACGGTGGGGGGGCAGACATTAACTATGGCTACACCTTC.